This TCR beta chain derives from a study of EBV T-cell therapy then PD-1 blockade in nasopharyngeal carcinoma. Treatment denoted: AdE1-LMPpoly-expanded autologous EBV-specific T-cell therapy followed by anti-PD-1 nivolumab. In the case of this clone: Antigen: not known.

TCRdb's copy holds only in-frame clones and misses some; the assay was immunoSEQ multiplex PCR. The sample carries about 20,000 clones, 82% recorded once. CDR1 and CDR2 from the germline V gene are SGDLS and YYNGEE. The CDR3 contains 15 residues. Trimming pared 2 bases from V and 0 bases from J, leaving 9 bases between. The sequenced sample was CD8+ T cells from blood, obtained at day -245 from a patient whose treatment included autologous EBV-specific T cells and nivolumab. This TCR was recovered from a man aged 35 to 55 with nasopharyngeal carcinoma. The chain is built from TRBV9 and TRBJ1-5, with D possibly being TRBD1 (5 bases). In DNA, the CDR3 is TGTGCCAGCAGCGTTGGGCAGGGTAGCAATCAGCCCCAGCATTTT. Its translation is CASSVGQGSNQPQHF.